This TCR beta chain emerged from a study of T cell responses to AZD1222 COVID-19 vaccine. Study-level background: Second doses that came at about 4 or about 12 weeks were put together. Study-level results: Nearly half of the spike-specific TCRs reportedly recognize variant regions that carry no mutations. All repertoire sampling was performed exclusively after the peak T cell response. Receipt of two AZD1222 doses was followed by a rise in Spike-specific TCR breadth and depth.

In regard to this clone: Its antigen is unidentified.

The data were produced by immunoSEQ multiplex PCR, yet TCRdb's version contains in-frame clones alone and is incomplete. There are some 140,000 clones in the sample; around nine tenths occur only once, and 1.5% to 2% lies in the top ten. Sequenced material: peripheral blood, taken on day 0 of AZD1222 vaccination. This TCR derives from an adult in good health.

The CDR3 loop is CAWRSTEDRTEAFF. The CDR3 DNA is TGTGCCTGGAGATCGACAGAAGATCGCACTGAAGCTTTCTTT. The chain uses TRBV30 and TRBJ1-1; tentatively, D is TRBD1 (5 bases). CDR1 is GTSNPN, CDR2 SVGIG, per germline (reference sequence). V lost 3 bases and J lost 4, with 15 bases in between. CDR3 length: 14 residues.